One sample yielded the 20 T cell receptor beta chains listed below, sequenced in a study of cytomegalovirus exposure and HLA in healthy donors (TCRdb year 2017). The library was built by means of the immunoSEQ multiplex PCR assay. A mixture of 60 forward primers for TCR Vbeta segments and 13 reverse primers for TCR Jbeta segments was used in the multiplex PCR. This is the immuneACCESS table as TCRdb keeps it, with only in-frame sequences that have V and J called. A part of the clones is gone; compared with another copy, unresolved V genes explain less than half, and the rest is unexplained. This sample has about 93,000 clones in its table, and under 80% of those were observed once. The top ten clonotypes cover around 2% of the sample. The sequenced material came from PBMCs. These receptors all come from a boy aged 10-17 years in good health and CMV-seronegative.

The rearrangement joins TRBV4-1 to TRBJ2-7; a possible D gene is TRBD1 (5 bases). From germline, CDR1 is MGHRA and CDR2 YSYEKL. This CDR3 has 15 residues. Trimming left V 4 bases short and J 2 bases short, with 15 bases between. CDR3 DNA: TGCGCCAGCAGCCCCACCCAAGCAGGGCCCTACGAGCAGTACTTC. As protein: CASSPTQAGPYEQYF.

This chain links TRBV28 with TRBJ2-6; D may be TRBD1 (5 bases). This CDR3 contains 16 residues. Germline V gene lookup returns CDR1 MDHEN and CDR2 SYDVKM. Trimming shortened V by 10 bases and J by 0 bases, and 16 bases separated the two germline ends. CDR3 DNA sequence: TGTGCCATACAAGGACACATAACCTCTGGGGCCAACGTCCTGACTTTC. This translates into CAIQGHITSGANVLTF.

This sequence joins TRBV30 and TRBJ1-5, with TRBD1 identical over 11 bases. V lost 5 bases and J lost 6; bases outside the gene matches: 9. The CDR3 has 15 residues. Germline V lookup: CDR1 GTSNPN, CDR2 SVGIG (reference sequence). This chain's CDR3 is CAWDLGTGGGQPQHF. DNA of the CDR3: TGTGCCTGGGATTTGGGGACAGGGGGGGGTCAGCCCCAGCATTTT.

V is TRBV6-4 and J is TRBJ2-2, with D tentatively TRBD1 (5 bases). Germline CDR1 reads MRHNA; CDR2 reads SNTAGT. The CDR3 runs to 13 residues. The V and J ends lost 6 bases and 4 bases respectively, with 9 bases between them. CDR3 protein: CASSRTPTGELFF. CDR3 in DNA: TGTGCCAGCAGCAGGACACCCACCGGGGAGCTGTTTTTT.

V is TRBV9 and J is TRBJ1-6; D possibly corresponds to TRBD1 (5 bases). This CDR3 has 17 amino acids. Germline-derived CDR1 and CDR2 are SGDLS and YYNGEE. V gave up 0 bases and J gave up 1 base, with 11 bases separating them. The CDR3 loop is CASSVEGRQSYNSPLHF. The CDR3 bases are TGTGCCAGCAGCGTAGAGGGCAGACAGTCCTATAATTCACCCCTCCACTTT. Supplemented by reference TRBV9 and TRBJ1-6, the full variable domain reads DSGVTQTPKHLITATGQRVTLRCSPRSGDLSVYWYQQSLDQGLQFLIQYYNGEERAKGNILERFSAQQFPDLHSELNLSSLELGDSALYFCASSVEGRQSYNSPLHFGNGTRLTVT.

The CDR3 DNA sequence: TGTGCCAGCAGCTTCAGCGGTCAGATTCAACTGTTTTTT. It encodes CASSFSGQIQLFF. The chain uses TRBV7-9 and TRBJ1-4; no clear D gene. V was cut by 3 bases and J by 12 bases, with 14 bases left in between. There are 13 residues in the CDR3. The V gene's germline CDR1 is SEHNR and CDR2 FQNEAQ (reference sequence).

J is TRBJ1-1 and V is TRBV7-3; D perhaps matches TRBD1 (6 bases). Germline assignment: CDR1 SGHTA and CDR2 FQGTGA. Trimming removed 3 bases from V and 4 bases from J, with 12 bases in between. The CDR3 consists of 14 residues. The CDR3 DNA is TGTGCCAGCAGCTTGGGGGGGGCGGGCACTGAAGCTTTCTTT. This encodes CASSLGGAGTEAFF.

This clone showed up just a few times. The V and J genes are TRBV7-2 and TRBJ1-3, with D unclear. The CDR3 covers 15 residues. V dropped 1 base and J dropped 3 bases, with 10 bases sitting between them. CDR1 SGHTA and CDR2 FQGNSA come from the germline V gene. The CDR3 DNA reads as TGTGCCAGCAGCTTAGGTCGCGTAAATGGAAACACCATATATTTT. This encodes CASSLGRVNGNTIYF.

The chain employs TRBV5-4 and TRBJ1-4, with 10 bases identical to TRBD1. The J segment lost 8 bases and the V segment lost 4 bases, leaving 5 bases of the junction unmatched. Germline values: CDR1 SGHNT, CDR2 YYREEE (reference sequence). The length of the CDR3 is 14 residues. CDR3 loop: CASSGTGEGEKLFF. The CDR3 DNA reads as TGTGCCAGCAGCGGGACAGGGGAAGGGGAAAAACTGTTTTTT. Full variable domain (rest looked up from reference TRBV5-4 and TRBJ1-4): ETGVTQSPTHLIKTRGQQVTLRCSSQSGHNTVSWYQQALGQGPQFIFQYYREEENGRGNFPPRFSGLQFPNYSSELNVNALELDDSALYLCASSGTGEGEKLFFGSGTQLSVL.

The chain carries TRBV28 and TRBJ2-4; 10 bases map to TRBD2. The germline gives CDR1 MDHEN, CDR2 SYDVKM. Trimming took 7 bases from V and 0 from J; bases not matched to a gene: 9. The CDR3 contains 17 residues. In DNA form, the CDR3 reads TGTGCCAGCACCTCAGCGGGAGGGATACTAGCCAAAAACATTCAGTACTTC. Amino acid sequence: CASTSAGGILAKNIQYF.

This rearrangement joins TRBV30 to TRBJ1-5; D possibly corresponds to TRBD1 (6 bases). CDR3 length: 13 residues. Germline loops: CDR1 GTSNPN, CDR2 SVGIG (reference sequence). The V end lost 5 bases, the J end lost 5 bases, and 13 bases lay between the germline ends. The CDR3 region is CAWEQGGDQPQHF. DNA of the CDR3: TGTGCCTGGGAACAGGGTGGGGATCAGCCCCAGCATTTT. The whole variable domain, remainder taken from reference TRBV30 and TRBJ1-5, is SQTIHQWPATLVQPVGSPLSLECTVEGTSNPNLYWYRQAAGRGLQLLFYSVGIGQISSEVPQNLSASRPQDRQFILSSKKLLLSDSGFYLCAWEQGGDQPQHFGDGTRLSIL.

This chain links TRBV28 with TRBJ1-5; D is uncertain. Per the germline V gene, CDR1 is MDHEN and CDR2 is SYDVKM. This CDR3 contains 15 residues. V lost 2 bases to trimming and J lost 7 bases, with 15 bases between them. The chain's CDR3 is CASSLISGQPQPQHF. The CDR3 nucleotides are TGTGCCAGCAGTTTAATTTCAGGCCAACCGCAGCCCCAGCATTTT.

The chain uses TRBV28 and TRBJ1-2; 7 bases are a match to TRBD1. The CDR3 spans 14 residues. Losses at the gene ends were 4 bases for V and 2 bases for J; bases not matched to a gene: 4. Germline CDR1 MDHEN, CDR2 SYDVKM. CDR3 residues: CASSSGTANYGYTF. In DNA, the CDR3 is TGTGCCAGCAGTTCCGGGACAGCCAACTATGGCTACACCTTC.

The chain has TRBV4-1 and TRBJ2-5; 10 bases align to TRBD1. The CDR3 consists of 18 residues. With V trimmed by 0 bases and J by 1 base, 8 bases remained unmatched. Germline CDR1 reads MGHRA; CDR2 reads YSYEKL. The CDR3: CASSQEGDRGLSQETQYF. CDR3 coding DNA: TGCGCCAGCAGCCAAGAAGGGGACAGGGGCCTGTCCCAAGAGACCCAGTACTTC.

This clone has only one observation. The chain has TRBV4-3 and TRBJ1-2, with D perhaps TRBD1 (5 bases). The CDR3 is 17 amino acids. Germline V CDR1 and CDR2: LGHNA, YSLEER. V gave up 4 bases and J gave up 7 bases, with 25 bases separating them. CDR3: CASSLSVIGRTNPGYTF. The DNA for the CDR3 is TGCGCCAGCAGCCTTTCCGTGATCGGGCGGACAAACCCTGGCTACACCTTC.

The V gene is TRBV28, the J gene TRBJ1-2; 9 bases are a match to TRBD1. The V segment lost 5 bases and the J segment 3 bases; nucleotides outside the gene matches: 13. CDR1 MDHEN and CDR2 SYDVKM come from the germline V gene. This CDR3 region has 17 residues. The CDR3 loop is CASSPSPGTGPDYGYTF. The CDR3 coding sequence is TGTGCCAGCAGTCCCTCCCCCGGGACAGGGCCTGACTATGGCTACACCTTC.

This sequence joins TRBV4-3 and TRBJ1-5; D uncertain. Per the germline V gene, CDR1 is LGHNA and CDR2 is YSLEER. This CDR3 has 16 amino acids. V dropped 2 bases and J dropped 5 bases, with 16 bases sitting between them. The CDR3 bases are TGCGCCAGCAGCCAAAGCCGGGTCCTCGGGGATCAGCCCCAGCATTTT. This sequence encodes CASSQSRVLGDQPQHF.

The CDR3 here is CAWEVSGFGNTIYF. CDR3 sequence (DNA): TGTGCCTGGGAGGTCTCGGGATTTGGAAACACCATATATTTT. This chain links TRBV30 with TRBJ1-3; D gene uncertain. Looked up from germline, CDR1 is GTSNPN and CDR2 is SVGIG (reference sequence). The V and J ends lost 5 bases and 3 bases respectively, with 14 bases between them. The CDR3 consists of 14 residues.

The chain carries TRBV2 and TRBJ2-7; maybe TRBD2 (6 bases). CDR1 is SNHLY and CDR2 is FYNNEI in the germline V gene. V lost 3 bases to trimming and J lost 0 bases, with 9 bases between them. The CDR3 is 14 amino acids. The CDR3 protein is CASSEAGFSYEQYF. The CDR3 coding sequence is TGTGCCAGCAGTGAGGCGGGGTTCTCCTACGAGCAGTACTTC.

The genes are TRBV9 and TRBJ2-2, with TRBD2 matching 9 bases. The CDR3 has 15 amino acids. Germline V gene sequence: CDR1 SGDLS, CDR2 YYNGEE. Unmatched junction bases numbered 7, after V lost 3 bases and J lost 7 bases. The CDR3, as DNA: TGTGCCAGCAGCGGGCTAGCGGGGATGAACGGGGAGCTGTTTTTT. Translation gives CASSGLAGMNGELFF. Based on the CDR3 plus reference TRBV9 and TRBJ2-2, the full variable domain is DSGVTQTPKHLITATGQRVTLRCSPRSGDLSVYWYQQSLDQGLQFLIQYYNGEERAKGNILERFSAQQFPDLHSELNLSSLELGDSALYFCASSGLAGMNGELFFGEGSRLTVL.